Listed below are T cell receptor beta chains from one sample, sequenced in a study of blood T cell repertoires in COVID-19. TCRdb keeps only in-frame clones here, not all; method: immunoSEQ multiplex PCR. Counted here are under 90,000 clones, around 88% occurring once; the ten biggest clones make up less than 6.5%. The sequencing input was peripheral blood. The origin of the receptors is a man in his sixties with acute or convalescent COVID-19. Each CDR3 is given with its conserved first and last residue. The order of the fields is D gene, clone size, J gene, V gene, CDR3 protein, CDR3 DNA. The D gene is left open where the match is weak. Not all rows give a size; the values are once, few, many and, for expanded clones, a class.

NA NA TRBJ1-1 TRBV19 CASSIAGPRGAEAFF TGTGCCAGTAGTATAGCAGGACCCAGGGGCGCTGAAGCTTTCTTT
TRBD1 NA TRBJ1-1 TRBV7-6 CASSSQQGGGTEAFF TGTGCCAGCAGCTCGCAACAGGGGGGTGGGACTGAAGCTTTCTTT
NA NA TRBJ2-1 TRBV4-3 CASSQDSSTGNEQFF TGCGCCAGCAGCCAAGATTCGTCCACCGGCAATGAGCAGTTCTTC
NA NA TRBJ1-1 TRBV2 CASIASGVLNTEAFF TGTGCCAGCATCGCTTCAGGGGTGTTGAACACTGAAGCTTTCTTT
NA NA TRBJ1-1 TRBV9 CASSVGTGSNTEAFF TGTGCCAGCAGCGTAGGTACAGGGAGTAACACTGAAGCTTTCTTT
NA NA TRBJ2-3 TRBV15 CATSRGLNTDTQYF TGTGCCACCAGCAGAGGACTGAACACAGATACGCAGTATTTT
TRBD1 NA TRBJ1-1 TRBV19 CASGTGPRDTEAFF TGTGCCAGCGGGACAGGCCCCCGGGACACTGAAGCTTTCTTT
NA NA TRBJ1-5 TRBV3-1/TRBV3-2 CASSQDLVQPQHF TGTGCCAGCAGCCAAGATCTTGTACAGCCCCAGCATTTT
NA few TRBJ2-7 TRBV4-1 CASSPEGAGDPYEQYF TGCGCCAGCAGCCCAGAAGGGGCAGGGGATCCCTACGAGCAGTACTTC
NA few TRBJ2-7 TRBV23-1 CASRPRQESYEQYF TGCGCCAGCAGACCGAGACAGGAGAGCTACGAGCAGTACTTC
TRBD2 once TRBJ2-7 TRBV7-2 CASSLERGVLYEQYF TGTGCCAGCAGCTTAGAGCGGGGGGTTCTCTACGAGCAGTACTTC
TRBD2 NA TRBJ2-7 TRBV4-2 CASSQVSGGVDEQYF TGTGCCAGCAGCCAAGTGAGCGGGGGTGTCGACGAGCAGTACTTC
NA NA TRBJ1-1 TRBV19 CASSQSDNSLNTEAFF TGTGCCAGTAGTCAGAGTGACAACAGTCTGAACACTGAAGCTTTCTTT
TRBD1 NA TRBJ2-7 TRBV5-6 CASSLSEGARYEQYF TGTGCCAGCAGCTTGTCTGAGGGGGCCCGATACGAGCAGTACTTC
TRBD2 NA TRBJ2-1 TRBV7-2 CASSLVAGGGSYNEQFF TGTGCCAGCAGCTTAGTGGCCGGCGGGGGGTCCTACAATGAGCAGTTCTTC
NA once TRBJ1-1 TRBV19 CASSTQREGWNTEAFF TGTGCCAGTAGTACCCAGAGGGAAGGGTGGAACACTGAAGCTTTCTTT
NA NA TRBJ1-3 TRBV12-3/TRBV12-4 CAGGFSGNTIYF TGTGCCGGCGGGTTCTCTGGAAACACCATATATTTT
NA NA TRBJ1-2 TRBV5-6 CASSPVSRDGYTF TGTGCCAGCAGTCCTGTAAGTCGCGATGGCTACACCTTC
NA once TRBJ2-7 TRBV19 CASSIESPSSYEQYF TGTGCCAGTAGTATCGAGAGCCCGAGCTCCTACGAGCAGTACTTC
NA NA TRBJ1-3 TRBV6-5 CASSYSDISGNTIYF TGTGCCAGCAGTTACTCGGACATCTCTGGAAACACCATATATTTT
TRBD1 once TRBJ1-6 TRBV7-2 CASSGDSYNSPLHF TGTGCCAGCAGCGGGGACAGTTATAATTCACCCCTCCACTTT
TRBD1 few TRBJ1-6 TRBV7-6 CASSSEGAHNSPLHF TGTGCCAGCAGCTCAGAGGGGGCCCATAATTCACCCCTCCACTTT
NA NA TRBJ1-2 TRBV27 CASSFLPRVGEDGYTF TGTGCCAGCAGTTTCCTGCCACGGGTTGGGGAGGATGGCTACACCTTC
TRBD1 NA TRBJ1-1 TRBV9 CASSGGQGQEAFF TGTGCCAGCAGCGGGGGACAGGGACAGGAAGCTTTCTTT
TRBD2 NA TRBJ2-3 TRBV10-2 CASSEVAGSTDTQYF TGCGCCAGCAGTGAGGTAGCGGGGAGCACAGATACGCAGTATTTT
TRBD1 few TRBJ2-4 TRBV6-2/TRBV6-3 CASSYSTGWKHIQYF TGTGCCAGCAGTTACTCGACAGGGTGGAAACACATTCAGTACTTC
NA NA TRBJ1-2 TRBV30 CAWSVEGLNYGYTF TGTGCCTGGAGTGTGGAGGGCCTTAACTATGGCTACACCTTC
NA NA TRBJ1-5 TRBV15 CATSRARNAGSNQPQHF TGTGCCACCAGCAGAGCCCGAAACGCAGGGAGCAATCAGCCCCAGCATTTT
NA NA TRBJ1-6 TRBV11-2 CASSHNPGVNSPLHF TGTGCCAGCAGTCATAATCCGGGGGTAAATTCACCCCTCCACTTT
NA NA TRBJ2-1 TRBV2 CASISQPYNEQFF TGTGCCAGCATTAGTCAACCCTACAATGAGCAGTTCTTC
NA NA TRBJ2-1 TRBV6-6 CASSYREGSYNEQFF TGTGCCAGCAGTTACAGAGAGGGCTCCTACAATGAGCAGTTCTTC
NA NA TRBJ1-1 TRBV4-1 CASSQEQFLVRAVGTEAFF TGCGCCAGCAGCCAAGAGCAGTTTCTGGTCAGGGCGGTTGGAACTGAAGCTTTCTTT
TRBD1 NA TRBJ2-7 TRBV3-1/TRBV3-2 CASSPQGSSYEQYF TGTGCCAGCAGCCCACAGGGGAGCTCCTACGAGCAGTACTTC
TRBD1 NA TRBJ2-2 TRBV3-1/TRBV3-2 CASSHISRDRGTWITGELFF TGTGCCAGCAGCCATATCAGCCGGGACAGGGGGACGTGGATCACCGGGGAGCTGTTTTTT
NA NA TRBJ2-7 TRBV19 CASSPAGTGVYEQYF TGTGCCAGTAGTCCAGCGGGGACAGGAGTCTACGAGCAGTACTTC
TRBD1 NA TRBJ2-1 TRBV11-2 CASSLDHRGAFDYNEQFF TGTGCCAGCAGCTTAGACCACAGGGGAGCCTTCGACTACAATGAGCAGTTCTTC
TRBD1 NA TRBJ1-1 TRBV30 CAWSAGQGSTEAFF TGTGCCTGGAGTGCGGGACAGGGGAGCACTGAAGCTTTCTTT
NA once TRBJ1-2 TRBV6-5 CASRHNKGQRDGYTF TGTGCCAGCAGGCACAACAAGGGTCAGAGGGATGGCTACACCTTC
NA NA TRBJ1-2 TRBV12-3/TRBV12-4 CASSFTGGGGYTF TGTGCCAGCAGTTTTACTGGGGGGGGTGGCTACACCTTC
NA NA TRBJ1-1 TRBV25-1 CASNTLTGTEAFF TGTGCCAGCAACACCTTGACGGGCACTGAAGCTTTCTTT
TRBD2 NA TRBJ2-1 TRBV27 CASSLYQRGGHEQFF TGTGCCAGCAGTTTATATCAGCGGGGGGGCCATGAGCAGTTCTTC
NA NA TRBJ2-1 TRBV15 CATSRVRGAGYNEQFF TGTGCCACCAGCAGAGTACGGGGGGCCGGCTACAATGAGCAGTTCTTC
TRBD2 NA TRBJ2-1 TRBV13 CASSLLGGGANEQFF TGTGCCAGCAGCTTATTGGGCGGGGGGGCCAATGAGCAGTTCTTC
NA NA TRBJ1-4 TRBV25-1 CASSFRGNEKLFF TGTGCCAGCTCTTTCCGGGGGAATGAAAAACTGTTTTTT